The present entry profiles one T cell receptor (beta chain) with its context. This sample stems from a study of blood T cell repertoires in COVID-19. The data were produced by immunoSEQ multiplex PCR, yet TCRdb's version contains in-frame clones alone and is incomplete. In the table there are over 250,000 clones, roughly 90% of which are singletons. Germline loops: CDR1 MNHEY, CDR2 SVGAGI. The CDR3 is made up of 15 amino acids. Trimming took off 0 bases at V and 3 bases at J, with 11 bases between the two ends. The receptor's source is a man in his fifties or sixties with acute or convalescent COVID-19. This chain links TRBV6-5 with TRBJ2-5; TRBD2 might be the D (5 bases). The sample taken for sequencing was peripheral blood. This CDR3 reads CASSYSTGKKETQYF. CDR3 nucleotide sequence: TGTGCCAGCAGTTACTCCACGGGGAAAAAAGAGACCCAGTACTTC.